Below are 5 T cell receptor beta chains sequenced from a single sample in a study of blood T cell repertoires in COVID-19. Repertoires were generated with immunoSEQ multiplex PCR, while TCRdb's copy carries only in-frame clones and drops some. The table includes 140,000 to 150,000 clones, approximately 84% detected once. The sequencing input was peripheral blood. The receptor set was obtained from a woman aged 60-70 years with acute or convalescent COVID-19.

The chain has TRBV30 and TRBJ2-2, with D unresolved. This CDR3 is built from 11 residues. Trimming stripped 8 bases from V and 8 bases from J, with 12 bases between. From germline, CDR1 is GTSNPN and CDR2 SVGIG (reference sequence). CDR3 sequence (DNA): TGTGCCGGTAGCTCGCCGGGGGAGCTGTTTTTT. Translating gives CAGSSPGELFF.

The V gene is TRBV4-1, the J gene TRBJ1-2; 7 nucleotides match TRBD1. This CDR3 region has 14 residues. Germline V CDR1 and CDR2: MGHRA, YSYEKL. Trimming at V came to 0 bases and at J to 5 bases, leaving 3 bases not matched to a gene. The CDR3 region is CASSQDWDSYGYTF. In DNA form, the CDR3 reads TGCGCCAGCAGCCAAGATTGGGACAGTTATGGCTACACCTTC.

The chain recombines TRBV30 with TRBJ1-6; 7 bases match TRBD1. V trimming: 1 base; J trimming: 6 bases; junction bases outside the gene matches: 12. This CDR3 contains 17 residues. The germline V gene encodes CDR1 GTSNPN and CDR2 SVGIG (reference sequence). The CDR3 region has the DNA TGTGCCTGGAGTGGGGCATTCCGGGACAGCGTTAATTCACCCCTCCACTTT. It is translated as CAWSGAFRDSVNSPLHF.

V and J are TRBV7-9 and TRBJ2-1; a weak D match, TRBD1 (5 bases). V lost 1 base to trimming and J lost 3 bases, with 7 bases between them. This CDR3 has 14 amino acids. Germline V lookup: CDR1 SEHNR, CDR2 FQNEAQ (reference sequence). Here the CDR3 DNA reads TGTGCCAGCAGCTTAGAAACAGGCTACAATGAGCAGTTCTTC. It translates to CASSLETGYNEQFF.

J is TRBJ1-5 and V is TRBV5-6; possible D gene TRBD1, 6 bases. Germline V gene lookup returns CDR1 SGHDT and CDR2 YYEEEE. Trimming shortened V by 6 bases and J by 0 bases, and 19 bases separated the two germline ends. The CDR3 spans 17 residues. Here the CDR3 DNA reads TGTGCCAGCACCAAGCTCTTTACAGGGAATAGCAATCAGCCCCAGCATTTT. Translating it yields CASTKLFTGNSNQPQHF.